This T cell receptor (beta chain) stems from a study of Ad26.COV2.S vaccination and SARS-CoV-2 variants. Treatment: some 20 received Ad26.COV2.S at low or high dose, single or two shots; about 5 received placebo; per-sample allocation not given. Material that was analyzed had been drawn on day 63 after the first vaccine or placebo injection. CDR1 SNHLY and CDR2 FYNNEI come from the germline V gene. V was trimmed by 2 bases and J by 1 base, leaving 6 bases between them. The CDR3 has 14 residues. Only in-frame clones appear in the TCRdb table, and some are missing; sequencing was by immunoSEQ multiplex PCR. The sample records 200,000 to 250,000 clones, approximately 88% being singletons.

The receptor's source is a person aged 18-65 years who received the Ad26.COV2.S COVID-19 vaccine or a placebo. The genes are TRBV2 and TRBJ2-1; D is unresolved. Sequencing used peripheral blood, obtained in a trial of Ad26.COV2.S vaccine versus placebo. The CDR3 spells CASSEKASYNEQFF. The CDR3 region has the DNA TGTGCCAGCAGTGAAAAGGCGTCCTACAATGAGCAGTTCTTC.